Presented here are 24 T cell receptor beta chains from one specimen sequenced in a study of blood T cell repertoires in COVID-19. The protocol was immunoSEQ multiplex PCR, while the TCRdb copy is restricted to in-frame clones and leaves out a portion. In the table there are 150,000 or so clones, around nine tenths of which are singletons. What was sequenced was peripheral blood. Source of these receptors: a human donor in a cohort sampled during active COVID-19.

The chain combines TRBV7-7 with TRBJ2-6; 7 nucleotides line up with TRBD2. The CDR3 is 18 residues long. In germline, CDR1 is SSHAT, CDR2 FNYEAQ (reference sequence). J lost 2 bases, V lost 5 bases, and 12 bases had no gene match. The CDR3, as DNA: TGTGCCAGCAGCCCGGGAGGTGCGGGCGTGACTGGGGCCAACGTCCTGACTTTC. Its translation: CASSPGGAGVTGANVLTF.

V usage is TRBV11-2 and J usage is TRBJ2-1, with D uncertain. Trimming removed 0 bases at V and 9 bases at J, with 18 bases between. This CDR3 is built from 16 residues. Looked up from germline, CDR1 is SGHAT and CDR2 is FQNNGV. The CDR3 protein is CASSLDPGRRPLEQFF. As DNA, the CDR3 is TGTGCCAGCAGCTTAGATCCGGGTCGGAGACCACTTGAGCAGTTCTTC.

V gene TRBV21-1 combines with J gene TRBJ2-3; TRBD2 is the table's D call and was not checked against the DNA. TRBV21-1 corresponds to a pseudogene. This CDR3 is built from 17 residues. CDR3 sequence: CASSGRTSGFLPPTQYF. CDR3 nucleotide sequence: TGTGCCAGCAGCGGACGGACTAGCGGGTTTCTCCCCCCAACGCAGTATTTT.

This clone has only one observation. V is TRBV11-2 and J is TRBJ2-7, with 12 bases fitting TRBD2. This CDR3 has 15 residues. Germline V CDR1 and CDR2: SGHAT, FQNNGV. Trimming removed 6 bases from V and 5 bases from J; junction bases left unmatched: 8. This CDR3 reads CASSPTSGRGNEQYF. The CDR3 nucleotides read TGTGCCAGCAGTCCGACTAGCGGGAGAGGCAACGAGCAGTACTTC.

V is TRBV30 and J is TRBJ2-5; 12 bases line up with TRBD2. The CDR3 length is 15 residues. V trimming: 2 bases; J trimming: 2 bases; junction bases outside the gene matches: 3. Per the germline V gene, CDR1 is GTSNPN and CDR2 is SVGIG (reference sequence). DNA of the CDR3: TGTGCCTGGAGTCCTCTAGCGGGGGGGCAAGAGACCCAGTACTTC. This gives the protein CAWSPLAGGQETQYF. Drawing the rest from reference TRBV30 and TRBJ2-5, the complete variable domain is SQTIHQWPATLVQPVGSPLSLECTVEGTSNPNLYWYRQAAGRGLQLLFYSVGIGQISSEVPQNLSASRPQDRQFILSSKKLLLSDSGFYLCAWSPLAGGQETQYFGPGTRLLVL.

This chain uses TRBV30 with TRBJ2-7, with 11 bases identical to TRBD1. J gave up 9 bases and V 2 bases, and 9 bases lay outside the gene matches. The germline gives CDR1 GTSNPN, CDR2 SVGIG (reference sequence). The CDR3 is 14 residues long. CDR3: CAWSPRTGGLGQYF. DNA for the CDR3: TGTGCCTGGAGTCCCCGGACAGGGGGCCTTGGGCAGTACTTC.

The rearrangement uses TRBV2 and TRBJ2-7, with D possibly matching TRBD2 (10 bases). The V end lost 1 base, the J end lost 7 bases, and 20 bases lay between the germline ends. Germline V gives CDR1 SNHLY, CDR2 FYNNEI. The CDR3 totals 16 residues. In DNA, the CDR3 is TGTGCCAGCAGTGAAGGGACACTAGCGGGGACAGGGGAGCAGTACTTC. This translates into CASSEGTLAGTGEQYF.

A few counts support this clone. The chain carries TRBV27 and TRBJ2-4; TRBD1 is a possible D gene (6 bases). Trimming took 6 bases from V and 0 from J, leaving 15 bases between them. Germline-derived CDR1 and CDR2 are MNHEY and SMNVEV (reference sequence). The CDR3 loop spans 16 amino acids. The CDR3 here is CASSSSGTLAKNIQYF. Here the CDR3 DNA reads TGTGCCAGCAGCTCTTCCGGGACACTAGCCAAAAACATTCAGTACTTC.

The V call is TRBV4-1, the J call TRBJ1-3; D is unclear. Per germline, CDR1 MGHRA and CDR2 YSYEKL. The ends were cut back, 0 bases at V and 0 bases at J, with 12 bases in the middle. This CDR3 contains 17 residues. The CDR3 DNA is TGCGCCAGCAGCCAAGATCGGAGATATAGCTCTGGAAACACCATATATTTT. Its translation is CASSQDRRYSSGNTIYF.

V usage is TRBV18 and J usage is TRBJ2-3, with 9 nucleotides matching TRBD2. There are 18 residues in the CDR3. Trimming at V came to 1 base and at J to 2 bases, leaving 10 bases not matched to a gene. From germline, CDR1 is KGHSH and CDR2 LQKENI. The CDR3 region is CASSPLSLAGRDTDTQYF. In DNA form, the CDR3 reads TGTGCCAGCTCACCACTTTCTCTAGCGGGAAGGGACACAGATACGCAGTATTTT.

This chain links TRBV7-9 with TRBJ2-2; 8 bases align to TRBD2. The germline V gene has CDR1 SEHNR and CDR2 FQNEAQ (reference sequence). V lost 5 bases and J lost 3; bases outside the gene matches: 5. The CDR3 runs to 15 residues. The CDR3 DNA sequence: TGTGCCAGCAGCCCGACTAGCGATGACACCGGGGAGCTGTTTTTT. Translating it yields CASSPTSDDTGELFF.

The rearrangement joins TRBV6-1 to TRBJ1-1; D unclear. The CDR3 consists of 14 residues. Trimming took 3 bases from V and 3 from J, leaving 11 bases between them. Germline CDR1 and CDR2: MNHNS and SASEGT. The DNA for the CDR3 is TGTGCCAGCAGTGAGGCGGGGAGGGACACTGAAGCTTTCTTT. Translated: CASSEAGRDTEAFF.

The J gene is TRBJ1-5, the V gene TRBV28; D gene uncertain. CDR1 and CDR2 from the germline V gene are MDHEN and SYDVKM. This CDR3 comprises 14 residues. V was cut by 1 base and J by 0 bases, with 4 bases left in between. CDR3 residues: CASSLLDSNQPQHF. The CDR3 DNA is TGTGCCAGCAGTTTATTAGATAGCAATCAGCCCCAGCATTTT.

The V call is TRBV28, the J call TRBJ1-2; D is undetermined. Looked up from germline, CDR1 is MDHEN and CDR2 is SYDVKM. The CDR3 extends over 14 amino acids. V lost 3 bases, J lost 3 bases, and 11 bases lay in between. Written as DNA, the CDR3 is TGTGCCAGCAGTTTGAAGGGAGCATACTATGGCTACACCTTC. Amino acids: CASSLKGAYYGYTF.

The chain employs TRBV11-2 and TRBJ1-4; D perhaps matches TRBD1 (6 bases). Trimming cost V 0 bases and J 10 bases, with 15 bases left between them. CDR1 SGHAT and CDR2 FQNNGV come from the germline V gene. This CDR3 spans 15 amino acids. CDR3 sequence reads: CASSLEGAHAGKLFF. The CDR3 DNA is TGTGCCAGCAGCTTAGAGGGGGCCCATGCCGGAAAACTGTTTTTT.

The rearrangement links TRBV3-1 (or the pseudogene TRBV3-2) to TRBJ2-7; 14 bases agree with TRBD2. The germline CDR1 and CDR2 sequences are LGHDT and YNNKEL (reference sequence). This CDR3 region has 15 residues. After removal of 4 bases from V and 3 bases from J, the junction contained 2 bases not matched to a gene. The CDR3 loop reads CASSPGTSGGYEQYF. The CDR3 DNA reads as TGTGCCAGCAGCCCGGGGACTAGCGGGGGCTACGAGCAGTACTTC.

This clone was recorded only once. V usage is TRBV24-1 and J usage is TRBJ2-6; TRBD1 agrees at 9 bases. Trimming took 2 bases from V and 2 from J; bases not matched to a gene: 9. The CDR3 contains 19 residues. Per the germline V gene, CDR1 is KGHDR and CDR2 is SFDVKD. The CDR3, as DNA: TGTGCCACCAGTGATTCCCTAAGACAGGGGGGTGCTGGGGCCAACGTCCTGACTTTC. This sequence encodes CATSDSLRQGGAGANVLTF.

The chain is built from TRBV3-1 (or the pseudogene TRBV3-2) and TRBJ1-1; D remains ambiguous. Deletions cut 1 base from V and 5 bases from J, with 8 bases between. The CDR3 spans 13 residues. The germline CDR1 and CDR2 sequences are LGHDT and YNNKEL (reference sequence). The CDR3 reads CASSQVPGTEAFF. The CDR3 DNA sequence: TGTGCCAGCAGCCAAGTTCCGGGAACTGAAGCTTTCTTT.

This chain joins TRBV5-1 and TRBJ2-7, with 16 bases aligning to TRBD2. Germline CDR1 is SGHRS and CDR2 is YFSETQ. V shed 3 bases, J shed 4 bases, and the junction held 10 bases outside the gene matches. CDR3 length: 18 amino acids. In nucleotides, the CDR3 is TGCGCCAGCAGCTCCCAGGGACTAGCGGGAGGGTCCTCTTACGAGCAGTACTTC. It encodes CASSSQGLAGGSSYEQYF.

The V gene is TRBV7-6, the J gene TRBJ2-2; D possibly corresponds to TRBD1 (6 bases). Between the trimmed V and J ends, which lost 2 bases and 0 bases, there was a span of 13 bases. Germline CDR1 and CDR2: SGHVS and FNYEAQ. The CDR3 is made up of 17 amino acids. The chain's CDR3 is CASSLSGASSNTGELFF. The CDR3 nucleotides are TGTGCCAGCAGCTTATCAGGGGCCAGCTCGAACACCGGGGAGCTGTTTTTT. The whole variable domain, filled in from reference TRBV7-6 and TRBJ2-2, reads GAGVSQSPRYKVTKRGQDVALRCDPISGHVSLYWYRQALGQGPEFLTYFNYEAQQDKSGLPNDRFSAERPEGSISTLTIQRTEQRDSAMYRCASSLSGASSNTGELFFGEGSRLTVL.

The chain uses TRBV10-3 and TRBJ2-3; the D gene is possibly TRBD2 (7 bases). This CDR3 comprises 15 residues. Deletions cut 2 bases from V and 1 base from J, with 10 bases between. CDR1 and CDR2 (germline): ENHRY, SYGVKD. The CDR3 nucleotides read TGTGCCATCAGTGAGAAGGGGGGGGGCACAGATACGCAGTATTTT. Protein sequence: CAISEKGGGTDTQYF.

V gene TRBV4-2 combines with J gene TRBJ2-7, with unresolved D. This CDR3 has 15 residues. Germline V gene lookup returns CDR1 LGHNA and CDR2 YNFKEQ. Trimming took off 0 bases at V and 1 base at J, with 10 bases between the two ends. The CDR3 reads CASSQERWPSYEQYF. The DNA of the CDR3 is TGTGCCAGCAGCCAAGAGAGGTGGCCTTCCTACGAGCAGTACTTC.

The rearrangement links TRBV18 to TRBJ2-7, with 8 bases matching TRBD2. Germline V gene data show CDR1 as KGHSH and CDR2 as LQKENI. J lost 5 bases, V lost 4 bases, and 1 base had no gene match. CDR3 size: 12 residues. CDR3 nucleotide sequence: TGTGCCAGCTCACAACTAGCGGACGAGCAGTACTTC. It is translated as CASSQLADEQYF.

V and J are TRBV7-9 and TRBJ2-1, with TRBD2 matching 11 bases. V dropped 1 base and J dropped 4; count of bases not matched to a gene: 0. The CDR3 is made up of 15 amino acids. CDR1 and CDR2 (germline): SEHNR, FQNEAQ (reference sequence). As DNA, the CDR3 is TGTGCCAGCAGCTTAGGGACTAGCGGGTACAATGAGCAGTTCTTC. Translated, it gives CASSLGTSGYNEQFF.